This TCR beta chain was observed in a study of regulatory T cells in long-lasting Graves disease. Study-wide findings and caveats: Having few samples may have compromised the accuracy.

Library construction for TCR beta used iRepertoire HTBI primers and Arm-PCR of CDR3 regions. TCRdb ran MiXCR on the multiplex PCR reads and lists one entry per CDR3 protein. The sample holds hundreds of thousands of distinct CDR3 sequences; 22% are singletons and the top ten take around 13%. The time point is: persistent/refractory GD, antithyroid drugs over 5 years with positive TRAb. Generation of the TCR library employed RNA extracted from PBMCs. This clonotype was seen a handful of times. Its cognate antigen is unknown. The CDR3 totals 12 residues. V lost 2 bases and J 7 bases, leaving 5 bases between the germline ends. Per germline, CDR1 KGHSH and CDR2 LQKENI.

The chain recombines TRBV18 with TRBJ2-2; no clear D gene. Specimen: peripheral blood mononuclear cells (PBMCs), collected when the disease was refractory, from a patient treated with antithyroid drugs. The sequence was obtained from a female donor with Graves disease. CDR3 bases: TGTGCCAGCTCACCAGCGGACGGGGAGCTGTTTTTT. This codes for CASSPADGELFF.